The 22 T cell receptor beta chains presented below share a single source sample, sequenced in a study of blood T cell repertoires in COVID-19. The table came from immunoSEQ multiplex PCR; TCRdb's copy has only in-frame clones and leaves some out. Of around 120,000 clones in the sample, approximately 81% are singletons; the top ten hold about 2%. Sequencing was performed on peripheral blood. The source is a human donor in a cohort sampled during active COVID-19.

The CDR3 region is CASSPLDRGGTDTQYF. The CDR3 DNA is TGCGCCAGCAGCCCGTTGGACAGGGGTGGGACAGATACGCAGTATTTT. The rearrangement links TRBV4-1 to TRBJ2-3; 9 bases match TRBD1. Germline CDR1 and CDR2: MGHRA and YSYEKL. The CDR3 has 16 amino acids. V lost 4 bases to trimming and J lost 3 bases; unmatched junction nucleotides: 8.

The genes are TRBV24-1 and TRBJ2-5; a possible D gene is TRBD1 (5 bases). The V end lost 9 bases, the J end lost 0 bases, and 7 bases lay between the germline ends. Germline assignment: CDR1 KGHDR and CDR2 SFDVKD. The CDR3 is made up of 12 amino acids. The DNA of the CDR3 is TGTGCCACCGCGACAGACCAAGAGACCCAGTACTTC. Its translation is CATATDQETQYF.

The V and J genes are TRBV4-3 and TRBJ2-7; no firm D call. This CDR3 is built from 13 residues. V gave up 1 base and J gave up 6 bases, with 10 bases separating them. Germline values: CDR1 LGHNA, CDR2 YSLEER. The CDR3 here is CASSQAQYLEQYF. The CDR3 DNA reads TGCGCCAGCAGCCAAGCTCAGTATCTCGAGCAGTACTTC.

This chain joins TRBV19 and TRBJ2-5, with D tentatively TRBD1 (6 bases). This CDR3 has 15 amino acids. Germline V gene lookup returns CDR1 LNHDA and CDR2 SQIVND (reference sequence). Between the trimmed V and J ends, which lost 5 bases and 4 bases, there was a span of 17 bases. The CDR3 DNA reads TGTGCCAGTAGTCCAACAGGGTTGACTTTAGAGACCCAGTACTTC. Protein: CASSPTGLTLETQYF.

The chain has TRBV7-3 and TRBJ1-3, with TRBD1 identical over 7 bases. Trimming at V came to 6 bases and at J to 2 bases, leaving 10 bases not matched to a gene. From germline, CDR1 is SGHTA and CDR2 FQGTGA. This CDR3 is built from 16 residues. CDR3 in DNA: TGTGCCAGCAGTGACAGGGTTCCGTGCCCTGGAAACACCATATATTTT. Translating it yields CASSDRVPCPGNTIYF. The entire variable domain, with the rest obtained from reference TRBV7-3 and TRBJ1-3, is as follows: GAGVSQTPSNKVTEKGKYVELRCDPISGHTALYWYRQSLGQGPEFLIYFQGTGAADDSGLPNDRFFAVRPEGSVSTLKIQRTERGDSAVYLCASSDRVPCPGNTIYFGEGSWLTVV.

This chain connects TRBV20-1 to TRBJ2-7; tentatively, D is TRBD2 (6 bases). Germline loops: CDR1 DFQATT, CDR2 SNEGSKA (reference sequence). The CDR3 covers 13 residues. V lost 3 bases and J lost 3, with 12 bases in between. The CDR3 DNA reads as TGCAGTGCTAGTGCGGGACTTCTCTACGAGCAGTACTTC. Its translation: CSASAGLLYEQYF.

On this clone: A read error may produce the germline difference seen at one junction end. V and J are TRBV7-7 and TRBJ2-1; 7 bases fit TRBD1. From germline, CDR1 is SSHAT and CDR2 FNYEAQ (reference sequence). This CDR3 is 14 amino acids long. This CDR3 is CASSEGAGFNEQFF. CDR3 bases: TGTGCTAGCAGCGAGGGGGCAGGGTTTAATGAGCAGTTCTTC.

This CDR3 reads CASSLASGGQRYTQYF. CDR3 in DNA: TGTGCCAGCAGCTTAGCGAGCGGGGGGCAACGATATACGCAGTATTTT. This sequence joins TRBV7-9 and TRBJ2-3, with 9 bases identical to TRBD2. The trim removed 0 bases at V and 7 bases at J, leaving 8 bases unmatched. Germline V gene lookup returns CDR1 SEHNR and CDR2 FQNEAQ (reference sequence). CDR3 length equals 16 residues.

The V gene is TRBV19, the J gene TRBJ2-1, with 9 bases that match TRBD2. Per germline, CDR1 LNHDA and CDR2 SQIVND (reference sequence). Germline trimming cut 5 bases from V and 5 bases from J; bases unmatched to any gene: 4. This CDR3 spans 14 amino acids. CDR3 sequence reads: CASSERGVHNEQFF. The CDR3, as DNA: TGTGCCAGTAGTGAGCGGGGGGTTCACAATGAGCAGTTCTTC. The entire variable domain, with the rest obtained from reference TRBV19 and TRBJ2-1, is as follows: DGGITQSPKYLFRKEGQNVTLSCEQNLNHDAMYWYRQDPGQGLRLIYYSQIVNDFQKGDIAEGYSVSREKKESFPLTVTSAQKNPTAFYLCASSERGVHNEQFFGPGTRLTVL.

This chain joins TRBV19 and TRBJ1-2, with D tentatively TRBD1 (6 bases). The germline V gene encodes CDR1 LNHDA and CDR2 SQIVND (reference sequence). V gave up 1 base and J gave up 7 bases, with 16 bases separating them. The CDR3 loop spans 15 amino acids. CDR3 nucleotides: TGTGCCAGTAGTATAGCTGCGGGTGGGGGCTTTGGCTACACCTTC. It specifies CASSIAAGGGFGYTF.

V is TRBV9 and J is TRBJ2-1, with D unclear. V lost 0 bases and J lost 9, with 10 bases in between. Germline loops: CDR1 SGDLS, CDR2 YYNGEE. This CDR3 is 13 amino acids long. In DNA, the CDR3 is TGTGCCAGCAGCGTAGAATTAGCTGCTGAGCAGTTCTTC. Translating gives CASSVELAAEQFF.

The V call is TRBV6-2 or TRBV6-3, the J call TRBJ2-7; 9 bases line up with TRBD1. V lost 6 bases, J lost 4 bases, and 7 bases stayed unmatched. CDR3 length: 14 amino acids. Germline V gene sequence: CDR1 MNHEY, CDR2 SVGEGT. The CDR3 sequence: CASSLSGTGYEQYF. The CDR3 DNA is TGTGCCAGCAGCTTATCCGGGACAGGGTACGAGCAGTACTTC.

This chain uses TRBV19 with TRBJ2-2, with 7 bases lining up with TRBD1. Per the germline V gene, CDR1 is LNHDA and CDR2 is SQIVND (reference sequence). The CDR3 contains 16 residues. Trimming removed 8 bases from V and 0 bases from J; junction bases left unmatched: 9. CDR3 in DNA: TGTGCCAGTCGGGCCCCCGGGACAGCGAACACCGGGGAGCTGTTTTTT. Amino acids: CASRAPGTANTGELFF.

The V gene is TRBV4-2, the J gene TRBJ2-1; TRBD2 matches 15 bases. The CDR3 length is 17 residues. From germline, CDR1 is LGHNA and CDR2 YNFKEQ. The V gene end was trimmed by 0 bases and the J gene end by 5 bases; junction bases not matched to a gene: 2. CDR3 sequence (DNA): TGTGCCAGCAGCCAAGATTGGACTAGCGGGAGGGACAATGAGCAGTTCTTC. It yields the protein CASSQDWTSGRDNEQFF.

The table lists this clone with a count of one. CDR3 nucleotide sequence: TGTGCCAGTACCCTGGGGGACAGGGTCACCGGGGAGCTGTTTTTT. This translates into CASTLGDRVTGELFF. The chain combines TRBV19 with TRBJ2-2; 9 nucleotides line up with TRBD1. The V gene's germline CDR1 is LNHDA and CDR2 SQIVND (reference sequence). V dropped 7 bases and J dropped 4; count of bases not matched to a gene: 7. The CDR3 extends over 15 amino acids.

V usage is TRBV29-1 and J usage is TRBJ1-2; the D gene is possibly TRBD1 (5 bases). In germline, CDR1 is SQVTM, CDR2 ANQGSEA. The CDR3 length is 14 residues. V lost 2 bases and J lost 6, with 16 bases in between. The CDR3: CSVERHGGWDGYTF. The CDR3 nucleotides are TGCAGCGTTGAAAGGCACGGGGGGTGGGATGGCTACACCTTC.

V gene TRBV10-2 combines with J gene TRBJ2-3; 14 bases fit TRBD2. J gave up 1 base and V 6 bases, and 3 bases lay outside the gene matches. The CDR3 runs 16 residues. Germline CDR1 WSHSY, CDR2 SAAADI. The CDR3 loop reads CASRGGLAGGTDTQYF. In DNA, the CDR3 is TGCGCCAGCAGGGGGGGACTAGCGGGGGGCACAGATACGCAGTATTTT.

The chain joins TRBV21-1 to TRBJ2-5; the D call TRBD2 from the table was never checked on the DNA. TRBV21-1 is a recognized pseudogene. The CDR3 length is 16 residues. CDR3 nucleotides: TGTGCCAGCAGCAAAGCGGAGGACCTGTCGGGGGAGACCCAGTACTTC. Translation gives CASSKAEDLSGETQYF.

The CDR3 nucleotides are TGTGCCAGCAGTGCCCCGGTGGGGGGGATTTCCGGAAACACCATATATTTT. This gives the protein CASSAPVGGISGNTIYF. The chain uses TRBV6-1 and TRBJ1-3; possible D gene TRBD1, 5 bases. This CDR3 contains 17 residues. Trimming pared 4 bases from V and 4 bases from J, leaving 20 bases between. Per germline, CDR1 MNHNS and CDR2 SASEGT.

The rearrangement joins TRBV7-2 to TRBJ1-4, with TRBD1 as a possible D gene (5 bases). CDR3 length equals 14 residues. With 3 bases removed from V and 0 bases from J, the gap between germline ends came to 5 bases. CDR1 and CDR2 from the germline V gene are SGHTA and FQGNSA. The CDR3 coding sequence is TGTGCCAGCAGCTTGACAGCAACTAATGAAAAACTGTTTTTT. Its translation is CASSLTATNEKLFF.

The genes are TRBV29-1 and TRBJ1-2; TRBD1 agrees at 7 bases. J lost 7 bases, V lost 5 bases, and 7 bases had no gene match. Germline V CDR1 and CDR2: SQVTM, ANQGSEA. This CDR3 comprises 12 residues. The CDR3 region is CSVTTGDGGYTF. The DNA for the CDR3 is TGCAGCGTTACTACAGGGGATGGTGGCTACACCTTC.

J is TRBJ1-1 and V is TRBV6-6, with D perhaps TRBD1 (5 bases). CDR3 size: 13 residues. Germline-derived CDR1 and CDR2 are MNHNY and SVGAGI (reference sequence). The V gene lost 5 bases and the J gene lost 2 bases, with 9 bases spanning the gap. CDR3: CASSPGSNTEAFF. The CDR3 bases are TGTGCCAGCAGTCCAGGGTCCAACACTGAAGCTTTCTTT.